This T cell receptor (beta chain) was captured in a study of a mutant IDH1 vaccine in newly diagnosed glioma. Looking at the study overall: The treated group averaged about 41 years old and was around 62% male, about 40% female.

Profiled with immunoSEQ multiplex PCR; TCRdb holds only in-frame clones, not every one. Of 45,000 to 55,000 clones in the sample, 70% to 90% were seen once. The CDR3 extends over 17 amino acids. V lost 3 bases and J lost 5; bases outside the gene matches: 11. Germline V gene sequence: CDR1 SGHRS, CDR2 YFSETQ. Points on this clone: What it recognizes is unknown.

Time point here: baseline, week 1 (first vaccination visit). The treatment here: pre-vaccination baseline after standard-of-care therapy. New astrocytomas of WHO grade 3 or 4 that were IDH1-mutant and ATRX-lost were found in the donors. The study's findings and limits: Apparently unrelated to pseudoprogression were changes in the top peripheral T cell clonotypes. Among all patients, vaccine-induced immune responses occurred in 85% to 95%.

This chain joins TRBV5-1 and TRBJ2-1; 10 nucleotides align to TRBD1. This TCR was sampled from a man in his forties with glioma. The material was PBMCs, obtained from a glioma patient treated with radiotherapy, temozolomide or both. DNA of the CDR3: TGCGCCAGCAGCTCGGACAGGGGGAACCCGACCGACAATGAGCAGTTCTTC. It encodes CASSSDRGNPTDNEQFF.